The clone carrying this T cell receptor beta chain was recorded at least ten times. Its antigen is not known. From germline, CDR1 is DFQATT and CDR2 SNEGSKA (reference sequence). This CDR3 has 14 residues. Trimming removed 6 bases from V and 0 bases from J, with 12 bases in between. The sample originates from a study of response to subunit inactivated influenza vaccine. Study conclusions and caveats: Authors suggested each seasonal influenza vaccination recruits few new T cells.

TCRdb reprocessed the RT-PCR reads with MiXCR, giving one entry per CDR3 protein. The sample has 550,000 to 800,000 distinct CDR3 sequences; around 16% are singletons. The chain recombines TRBV20-1 with TRBJ1-5; D might be TRBD1 (6 bases). The sample in question was PBMCs from blood, obtained 11 to 12 days after vaccination. The sequence came from a man in his fifties or sixties who received an inactivated influenza vaccine. CDR3 coding DNA: TGCAGTGCCGGGCGGGGGGCTAGCAATCAGCCCCAGCATTTT. It codes for CSAGRGASNQPQHF.